The next 26 T cell receptor beta chains were all read from a single sample in a study. One entry per CDR3 protein results from TCRdb running MiXCR on the RT-PCR reads. The sample lists about 680,000 distinct CDR3 sequences; approximately 15% were seen once. The sequenced material came from memory CD4+ T cells from blood. The origin of the receptors is a female donor in good health, serving as a healthy control.

In this sample, this clonotype turned up many times. The chain joins TRBV29-1 to TRBJ1-2, with 9 bases identical to TRBD1. Trimming at V came to 2 bases and at J to 8 bases, leaving 3 bases not matched to a gene. The CDR3 covers 12 residues. Germline V gene data show CDR1 as SQVTM and CDR2 as ANQGSEA. The CDR3 region has the DNA TGCAGCGTTGAACGACAGGGGGGAGGCTACACCTTC. This encodes CSVERQGGGYTF.

This clonotype was counted between two and nine times. This sequence joins TRBV12-3 or TRBV12-4 and TRBJ1-3, with D perhaps TRBD1 (6 bases). The CDR3 has 17 amino acids. The ends were cut back, 1 base at V and 0 bases at J, with 13 bases in the middle. This CDR3 reads CASSLVATGSSGNTIYF. CDR3 nucleotide sequence: TGTGCCAGCAGTTTAGTGGCCACAGGGAGCTCTGGAAACACCATATATTTT.

This clonotype was recorded a few times. The chain is built from TRBV7-2 and TRBJ1-3; 9 nucleotides line up with TRBD1. This CDR3 comprises 15 residues. The germline CDR1 and CDR2 sequences are SGHTA and FQGNSA. Trimming cost V 3 bases and J 5 bases; bases outside gene matches: 5. The CDR3 protein is CASSFRTGARNTIYF. As DNA, the CDR3 is TGTGCCAGCAGCTTCAGGACAGGGGCTAGAAACACCATATATTTT.

The table lists this clonotype with a few counts. The J gene is TRBJ2-1, the V gene TRBV20-1; TRBD2 agrees at 9 bases. The CDR3 has 15 residues. Germline V lookup: CDR1 DFQATT, CDR2 SNEGSKA (reference sequence). V dropped 2 bases and J dropped 6; count of bases not matched to a gene: 8. The CDR3 sequence is CSARLAGVVFNEQFF. The CDR3 nucleotides read TGCAGTGCTAGATTAGCGGGAGTAGTTTTCAATGAGCAGTTCTTC.

The CDR3 sequence: CASSLFTGGLVMTEAFF. For the CDR3, the DNA is TGTGCCAGCAGCTTATTTACCGGGGGGCTCGTGATGACTGAAGCTTTCTTT. This chain uses TRBV5-4 with TRBJ1-1, with a possible D match to TRBD1 (6 bases). The V gene lost 2 bases and the J gene lost 5 bases, with 22 bases spanning the gap. The CDR3 is made up of 17 amino acids. The V gene's germline CDR1 is SGHNT and CDR2 YYREEE (reference sequence). The complete variable domain, with remaining parts taken from reference TRBV5-4 and TRBJ1-1, reads ETGVTQSPTHLIKTRGQQVTLRCSSQSGHNTVSWYQQALGQGPQFIFQYYREEENGRGNFPPRFSGLQFPNYSSELNVNALELDDSALYLCASSLFTGGLVMTEAFFGQGTRLTVV.

The rearrangement joins TRBV29-1 to TRBJ1-1; 7 nucleotides align to TRBD1. The V and J ends lost 7 bases and 3 bases, in that order; junction bases with no gene match: 8. This CDR3 has 13 residues. Looked up from germline, CDR1 is SQVTM and CDR2 is ANQGSEA. This CDR3 reads CSAQGRGYTEAFF. CDR3 nucleotides: TGCAGCGCACAGGGGAGAGGATACACTGAAGCTTTCTTT. Full variable domain (remainder filled in from reference TRBV29-1 and TRBJ1-1): SAVISQKPSRDICQRGTSLTIQCQVDSQVTMMFWYRQQPGQSLTLIATANQGSEATYESGFVIDKFPISRPNLTFSTLTVSNMSPEDSSIYLCSAQGRGYTEAFFGQGTRLTVV.

This clonotype was seen more than once but under ten times. V and J are TRBV5-1 and TRBJ1-1; no firm D call. This CDR3 has 14 residues. The germline V gene encodes CDR1 SGHRS and CDR2 YFSETQ. Deletions cut 1 base from V and 2 bases from J, with 9 bases between. The CDR3 is CASSLLSLNTEAFF. The CDR3 DNA is TGCGCCAGCAGCTTGTTGAGCCTCAACACTGAAGCTTTCTTT.

Many counts were recorded for this clonotype. The chain has TRBV4-1 and TRBJ2-7, with D tentatively TRBD1 (6 bases). CDR3 size: 16 residues. Germline V gene lookup returns CDR1 MGHRA and CDR2 YSYEKL. Trimming shortened V by 4 bases and J by 7 bases, and 23 bases separated the two germline ends. CDR3 nucleotides: TGCGCCAGCAGCCCGCCTCCAGGGGTTCGGGTGGGGGAGCAGTACTTC. It specifies CASSPPPGVRVGEQYF.

Only a few counts were recorded for this clonotype. The chain is built from TRBV9 and TRBJ2-3; the D call may be TRBD1 or TRBD2 (5 bases each). Germline assignment: CDR1 SGDLS and CDR2 YYNGEE. This CDR3 is 13 amino acids long. V was cut by 4 bases and J by 5 bases, with 11 bases left in between. CDR3 nucleotides: TGTGCCAGCAGCCCTAGGGACGGAGATACGCAGTATTTT. Translation: CASSPRDGDTQYF. Drawing the rest from reference TRBV9 and TRBJ2-3, the complete variable domain is DSGVTQTPKHLITATGQRVTLRCSPRSGDLSVYWYQQSLDQGLQFLIQYYNGEERAKGNILERFSAQQFPDLHSELNLSSLELGDSALYFCASSPRDGDTQYFGPGTRLTVL.

This chain connects TRBV9 to TRBJ1-6; D may be TRBD1 (6 bases). Per germline, CDR1 SGDLS and CDR2 YYNGEE. The V gene lost 3 bases and the J gene lost 7 bases, with 26 bases spanning the gap. The length of the CDR3 is 19 residues. For the CDR3, the DNA is TGTGCCAGCAGCGGATTTAGCCTGTCTGGGGGCGCCGGGAATTCACCCCTCCACTTT. As protein: CASSGFSLSGGAGNSPLHF. The complete variable domain, with remaining parts taken from reference TRBV9 and TRBJ1-6, reads DSGVTQTPKHLITATGQRVTLRCSPRSGDLSVYWYQQSLDQGLQFLIQYYNGEERAKGNILERFSAQQFPDLHSELNLSSLELGDSALYFCASSGFSLSGGAGNSPLHFGNGTRLTVT.

The rearrangement joins TRBV6-1 to TRBJ1-1; D gene unclear. CDR3 length equals 13 residues. Per germline, CDR1 MNHNS and CDR2 SASEGT. The V gene lost 7 bases and the J gene lost 1 base, with 10 bases spanning the gap. CDR3 region: CASISAANTEAFF. Here the CDR3 DNA reads TGTGCCAGCATAAGTGCTGCGAACACTGAAGCTTTCTTT.

This clonotype was found many times. V usage is TRBV5-5 and J usage is TRBJ2-5, with a tentative D call TRBD1 (5 bases). The CDR3 consists of 14 residues. Per the germline V gene, CDR1 is SGHKS and CDR2 is YYEKEE (reference sequence). Trimming took 5 bases from V and 5 from J, leaving 16 bases between them. The CDR3 sequence is CASSQQAVVETQYF. As DNA, the CDR3 is TGTGCCAGCAGTCAACAGGCCGTTGTGGAGACCCAGTACTTC.

This clonotype was seen many times. V is TRBV29-1 and J is TRBJ1-1; D gene unclear. V was cut by 0 bases and J by 10 bases, with 9 bases left in between. Per the germline V gene, CDR1 is SQVTM and CDR2 is ANQGSEA. This CDR3 has 11 amino acids. The chain's CDR3 is CSVEDLRGAFF. The CDR3 DNA reads as TGCAGCGTTGAAGATCTTCGGGGAGCTTTCTTT.

This clonotype was seen repeatedly, ten times or more. CDR3 loop: CSVEKAGTGEQYF. DNA for the CDR3: TGCAGCGTTGAAAAGGCGGGAACAGGCGAGCAGTACTTC. The chain has TRBV29-1 and TRBJ2-7; a weak D match, TRBD2 (6 bases). Per the germline V gene, CDR1 is SQVTM and CDR2 is ANQGSEA. Trimming took off 2 bases at V and 6 bases at J, with 14 bases between the two ends. The CDR3 spans 13 residues.

There are many counts of this clonotype. This chain uses TRBV5-1 with TRBJ2-1; D is tentatively TRBD1 or TRBD2 (6 bases each). Trimming shortened V by 1 base and J by 8 bases, and 13 bases separated the two germline ends. The CDR3 contains 14 residues. The germline V gene encodes CDR1 SGHRS and CDR2 YFSETQ. The CDR3 sequence: CASSLPGAVDEQFF. In DNA form, the CDR3 reads TGCGCCAGCAGCTTGCCGGGGGCCGTGGATGAGCAGTTCTTC.

This sequence joins TRBV20-1 and TRBJ1-1; D is unresolved. Trimming left V 2 bases short and J 3 bases short, with 4 bases between. The germline gives CDR1 DFQATT, CDR2 SNEGSKA (reference sequence). The CDR3 loop spans 11 amino acids. CDR3: CSARQDTEAFF. The CDR3 bases are TGCAGTGCTAGACAGGACACTGAAGCTTTCTTT.

This clonotype came up once. The chain uses TRBV27 and TRBJ1-6, with D perhaps matching TRBD1 (5 bases). The CDR3 has 14 residues. Trimming took 4 bases from V and 10 from J, leaving 14 bases between them. Germline assignment: CDR1 MNHEY and CDR2 SMNVEV (reference sequence). The CDR3 loop reads CASSWSTGDSPLHF. The CDR3 DNA reads TGTGCCAGCAGTTGGAGCACCGGGGACTCACCCCTCCACTTT.

This clonotype occurred many times. The chain recombines TRBV12-3 or TRBV12-4 with TRBJ2-7; tentative D call: TRBD1 (6 bases). The V end was cut by 3 bases, the J end by 5 bases, with 11 bases between. The CDR3 is 13 residues long. CDR3 bases: TGTGCCAGCAGTTTGTCCAGGGGCAACGAGCAGTACTTC. This gives the protein CASSLSRGNEQYF.

The V gene is TRBV4-1, the J gene TRBJ2-2; 8 positions match TRBD1. Trimming took 3 bases from V and 4 from J; bases not matched to a gene: 13. CDR3 length equals 18 residues. The germline V gene has CDR1 MGHRA and CDR2 YSYEKL. The CDR3 DNA is TGCGCCAGCAGCCATGGCAGGGGGCTTTCCGCGGGCACCGGGGAGCTGTTTTTT. Translation: CASSHGRGLSAGTGELFF.

The chain combines TRBV15 with TRBJ2-7; D may match TRBD1 or TRBD2 (5 bases each). The germline V gene has CDR1 LNHNV and CDR2 YYDKDF (reference sequence). Trimming took off 0 bases at V and 7 bases at J, with 13 bases between the two ends. This CDR3 has 14 amino acids. The chain's CDR3 is CATSRDRGVREQYF. The CDR3, as DNA: TGTGCCACCAGCAGAGATCGGGGCGTTCGGGAGCAGTACTTC.

There are many counts of this clonotype. The V call is TRBV4-3, the J call TRBJ2-1; the match to TRBD2 covers 8 bases. The CDR3 length is 17 residues. With V trimmed by 0 bases and J by 6 bases, 10 bases remained unmatched. Per the germline V gene, CDR1 is LGHNA and CDR2 is YSLEER. The CDR3 nucleotides are TGCGCCAGCAGCCAAGAGCAGAGTAACGGGGGGGCCAATGAGCAGTTCTTC. Amino acid sequence: CASSQEQSNGGANEQFF.

The chain joins TRBV20-1 to TRBJ1-1; D call uncertain. Germline V CDR1 and CDR2: DFQATT, SNEGSKA (reference sequence). This CDR3 has 15 amino acids. V was cut by 0 bases and J by 0 bases, with 11 bases left in between. The CDR3 region is CSARDQPGMNTEAFF. The CDR3, as DNA: TGCAGTGCTAGAGATCAGCCAGGAATGAACACTGAAGCTTTCTTT.

This clonotype was detected a few times. The chain uses TRBV20-1 and TRBJ2-3; 8 nucleotides match TRBD2. Germline V gives CDR1 DFQATT, CDR2 SNEGSKA (reference sequence). V trimming: 6 bases; J trimming: 2 bases; junction bases outside the gene matches: 10. The CDR3 extends over 15 amino acids. The CDR3 bases are TGCAGTGCCGAGTGGGCGGGGGGCACCACAGATACGCAGTATTTT. Its protein product is CSAEWAGGTTDTQYF.

The chain employs TRBV6-5 and TRBJ1-6, with D possibly TRBD1 on 6 matching bases. From germline, CDR1 is MNHEY and CDR2 SVGAGI. The CDR3 runs 19 residues. The V end was cut by 0 bases, the J end by 3 bases, with 18 bases between. CDR3 coding DNA: TGTGCCAGCAGTTACTCGAGCCCGAACAGGGCTTTCTATAATTCACCCCTCCACTTT. Translation gives CASSYSSPNRAFYNSPLHF.

The V and J genes are TRBV6-2 or TRBV6-3 and TRBJ1-5, with a tentative D call TRBD1 (6 bases). V lost 6 bases and J lost 4, with 10 bases in between. Germline CDR1 reads MNHEY; CDR2 reads SVGEGT. This CDR3 comprises 13 residues. DNA of the CDR3: TGTGCCAGCAGGTGGCAGGGGAATCAGCCCCAGCATTTT. Its translation is CASRWQGNQPQHF.

There are many counts of this clonotype. The chain recombines TRBV7-2 with TRBJ1-1; D is unclear. Germline V gene lookup returns CDR1 SGHTA and CDR2 FQGNSA. This CDR3 is 15 amino acids long. V gave up 1 base and J gave up 1 base, with 10 bases separating them. CDR3 residues: CASSLVKDGNTEAFF. The CDR3 DNA is TGTGCCAGCAGCTTAGTGAAGGACGGGAACACTGAAGCTTTCTTT.